This TCR beta chain was retrieved from a study of T cells in Graves' hyperthyroidism and ophthalmopathy. Amplification of TCR beta CDR3 regions was performed using RNA transcripts as template. The TCR CDR3 first-round RT-PCR relied on the HTBI primer set. TCRdb re-called the multiplex PCR reads with MiXCR, one entry per CDR3 protein. The sample lists approximately 600,000 distinct CDR3 sequences, over 11% occurring once. The CDR3 has 17 amino acids. Germline V gene lookup returns CDR1 MGHRA and CDR2 YSYEKL. The V end was cut by 0 bases, the J end by 6 bases, with 17 bases between. Fresh 10 ml peripheral blood yielded PBMCs.

The chain employs TRBV4-1 and TRBJ2-2; maybe TRBD2 (6 bases). Specimen: blood. The receptor's source is a woman in her twenties or thirties with Graves' hyperthyroidism that later progressed to Graves' ophthalmopathy. CDR3 bases: TGCGCCAGCAGCCAAGATGCTGGGGAGGCGGTGGCCGGGGAGCTGTTTTTT. It specifies CASSQDAGEAVAGELFF.